This entry concerns a single T cell receptor beta chain. What it binds is not known. Using RNA transcripts as the source, TCR beta CDR3 regions were amplified. The HTBI primer set served for first-round RT-PCR of the TCR CDR3. TCRdb independently ran MiXCR on the multiplex PCR reads; one entry per CDR3 protein. The table includes about 690,000 distinct CDR3 sequences, roughly 17% detected once. This record belongs to a study of T cells in Graves' hyperthyroidism and ophthalmopathy. These patients, aged 18 to 65, had recently diagnosed hyperthyroidism lasting under 2 months. Each diagnosis was grounded in clinical symptoms, serum thyroxine and TRAb, thyroid ultrasound, and orbital computed tomography. V lost 4 bases, J lost 6 bases, and 13 bases lay in between. CDR1 MDHEN and CDR2 SYDVKM come from the germline V gene. The CDR3 runs to 14 residues. Study-level points and caveats: From stable hyperthyroidism, ophthalmopathy was separated by a 13 V-J model. Most clonotypes that expanded in the thyroid above 0.001 also showed up in blood.

Sequencing was done on a sample of blood. This clonotype was sampled from a man aged 45 to 65 with Graves' hyperthyroidism. The chain is built from TRBV28 and TRBJ2-1, with D perhaps TRBD1 or TRBD2 (5 bases each). The CDR3 nucleotides read TGTGCCAGCAGTTATGGGGGTTTCCCCAATGAGCAGTTCTTC. Amino acid sequence: CASSYGGFPNEQFF.